The text below deals with one TCR beta chain. This clonotype was seen ten or more times. Its antigen is unknown. Base qualities are not at hand, and no much larger clone is one base apart. Receptor libraries were prepared by PCR. The sequencing machine was an Illumina HiSeq 2500. TCR library preparation used molecular barcoding, with unique molecular identifiers applied to normalize quantification of the TCRbeta repertoire. The public reads were reprocessed in TCRdb via fastp at Q25 and MiXCR, keeping in-frame beta chains. All rows with the same CDR3 protein become a single entry with the most common DNA and genes. Within this sample are 350,000 to 400,000 distinct CDR3 sequences, with around 20% of them counted one time only. 3% to 4.5% of the sample comes from the top ten. This entry is derived from a study of T-cell reconstitution after alpha-beta-depleted transplantation in children (dated by TCRdb to 2016 to 2017). Study-wide context: The study quantitatively tracked T-cell immune reconstitution after TCRalphabeta/CD19-depleted allogeneic hematopoietic cell transplantation in children using TCR repertoire profiling.

Sequenced here: PBMCs from the stem cell graft donor, sampled from the stem cell graft. The TCR originated in a human donor who donated a stem cell graft to a child with acute myeloid leukemia.

The CDR3: CASSAGLSANEQFF. The bases read TGTGCCAGCAGCGCGGGTCTTTCGGCCAATGAGCAGTTCTTC. This chain is built from TRBV6-1 and TRBJ2-1; a tentative D match to TRBD2 spans 5 bases. Reading the germline V gene gives CDR1 MNHNS and CDR2 SASEGT. Trimming removed 6 bases from V and 6 bases from J, leaving 15 bases between the germline ends. CDR3 length: 14 amino acids, cysteine to phenylalanine. The retained sequence is limited to the CDR3, 42 bases, with the frame set at the first base.